This T cell receptor beta chain appears in the sequencing data of a study of T cell responses to AZD1222 COVID-19 vaccine. With 4 bases clipped from V and 10 bases from J, the junction kept 5 bases outside the gene matches. The germline V gene encodes CDR1 LNHDA and CDR2 SQIVND (reference sequence). This CDR3 has 12 residues. Libraries were prepared by immunoSEQ multiplex PCR; TCRdb keeps only in-frame clonotypes and omits some of them. There are roughly 170,000 clones in the sample; approximately 94% occur only once, and roughly 1.7% lies in the top ten. Study results and limitations: Every sample of the repertoires postdated the peak T cell response.

Regarding this clone: Its specificity is not known.

Source: peripheral blood, taken 28 days after the second AZD1222 dose. This chain links TRBV19 with TRBJ1-1; TRBD1 agrees at 8 bases. The source is an adult who received the AZD1222 COVID-19 vaccine. This CDR3 reads CASSTTGVAAFF. The CDR3 nucleotides read TGTGCCAGTAGTACGACAGGGGTTGCAGCTTTCTTT.